One T cell receptor beta chain is described in this entry. Its antigen remains unknown. CDR1 is SGHTA, CDR2 FQGNSA, per germline. The CDR3 runs to 15 residues. The V gene end was trimmed by 5 bases and the J gene end by 3 bases; junction bases not matched to a gene: 9. CD25-based Treg depletion was applied to purified naive CD4+ T cells. Semi-nested PCR with Nested Universal Primer A followed constant-region reverse priming of full-length variable regions. Each CDR3 protein gets one entry after TCRdb re-called the 5' RACE reads with MiXCR. The sample yields about 60,000 distinct CDR3 sequences, almost 30% seen once. Findings and caveats of the study: Tumor-infiltrating Treg TCR alpha and beta sequences overlapped most with tumor naive CD4+ T cells, then blood naive. Larger-cohort validation covered only one TCR beta V-J rearrangement.

Sequences were obtained from tumor-infiltrating naive CD4+ T cells sorted from the breast tumor. The sample's subset: naive CD4+ T cells, CD4+CD45RA+CD25-. This TCR derives from a female donor with breast cancer. This rearrangement joins TRBV7-2 to TRBJ2-7; 8 bases are shared with TRBD1. CDR3 sequence (DNA): TGTGCCAGCAGCCCAAACCCCGGGACAGGCTACGAGCAGTACTTC. It encodes CASSPNPGTGYEQYF.